The text below deals with one TCR beta chain. The sample is drawn from a study of shared clonotypes between healthy human individuals. Each PCR replicate from the sorted subsets contained about 180 ng DNA, which is about 31,000 T cell genomes. Profiled with immunoSEQ multiplex PCR; TCRdb holds only in-frame clones, not every one. The sample shows 2 million to 2.5 million clones, just over 90% of them seen only once. CDR1 and CDR2 (germline): GTSNPN, SVGIG (reference sequence). CDR3 size: 17 residues. V was trimmed by 4 bases and J by 4 bases, leaving 22 bases between them. This TCR came from a man aged 18-30 years in good health. Some clones in this sample may be carry-over from other donors' samples. The sequencing input was naive CD4+ T cells from PBMCs. Noted subset: CD45RA+ positively selected. V gene TRBV30 combines with J gene TRBJ2-2; possibly TRBD1 or TRBD2 for D (5 bases each). In DNA form, the CDR3 reads TGTGCCTGGAACCCGTTGTATGGGCAGAGGGGCACCGGGGAGCTGTTTTTT. It specifies CAWNPLYGQRGTGELFF.